These 9 T cell receptor beta chains came from one sample sequenced in a study of blood T cell repertoires in COVID-19. Profiling relied on immunoSEQ multiplex PCR, and the TCRdb table lists in-frame clones only, not all of them. There are about 180,000 clones in the sample; about 86% occur only once, and roughly 8.7% lies in the top ten. Sequencing was performed on peripheral blood. The receptors shown here come from a man between 50 and 59 years old with active or convalescent COVID-19.

This clone was seen only once. The chain is built from TRBV19 and TRBJ1-2; 9 bases map to TRBD1. V shed 6 bases and J 6 bases; nucleotides not matched to a gene: 5. Germline V gene sequence: CDR1 LNHDA, CDR2 SQIVND (reference sequence). This CDR3 has 13 residues. CDR3 region: CASRDRGDDGYTF. CDR3 coding DNA: TGTGCCAGTAGGGACAGGGGCGACGATGGCTACACCTTC.

V and J are TRBV5-6 and TRBJ2-5; 9 positions agree with TRBD1. Germline assignment: CDR1 SGHDT and CDR2 YYEEEE. V shed 7 bases and J 5 bases; nucleotides not matched to a gene: 9. The CDR3 is 14 residues long. The CDR3 sequence: CASLRTGEGETQYF. In DNA form, the CDR3 reads TGTGCCAGCTTACGGACAGGGGAGGGGGAGACCCAGTACTTC.

The V gene is TRBV4-1, the J gene TRBJ1-4; TRBD1 aligns across 9 bases. This CDR3 spans 14 amino acids. The V gene's germline CDR1 is MGHRA and CDR2 YSYEKL. V gave up 5 bases and J gave up 4 bases; unmatched junction bases: 2. The DNA for the CDR3 is TGCGCCAGCAGCTTGGACAGGGGTAATGAAAAACTGTTTTTT. This sequence encodes CASSLDRGNEKLFF.

This rearrangement joins TRBV30 to TRBJ2-3; 7 bases are a match to TRBD1. The CDR3 runs to 14 residues. V lost 5 bases to trimming and J lost 0 bases; unmatched junction nucleotides: 5. The germline V gene encodes CDR1 GTSNPN and CDR2 SVGIG (reference sequence). CDR3 residues: CAWGQDFSTDTQYF. The DNA for the CDR3 is TGTGCCTGGGGACAGGACTTTAGCACAGATACGCAGTATTTT.

The rearrangement joins TRBV28 to TRBJ1-2; D uncertain. CDR1 and CDR2 from the germline V gene are MDHEN and SYDVKM. The CDR3 is 12 residues long. Between the trimmed V and J ends, which lost 2 bases and 8 bases, there was a span of 9 bases. The CDR3 spells CASSLMREGYTF. Written as DNA, the CDR3 is TGTGCCAGCAGTTTAATGAGGGAAGGCTACACCTTC.

The gene calls are TRBV27 and TRBJ2-3; 9 bases are a match to TRBD1. Germline trimming cut 5 bases from V and 5 bases from J; bases unmatched to any gene: 11. In germline, CDR1 is MNHEY, CDR2 SMNVEV (reference sequence). The CDR3 spans 16 residues. CDR3 residues: CASSRGTGSFQDTQYF. CDR3 DNA sequence: TGTGCCAGCAGTCGGGGGACAGGGTCTTTTCAAGATACGCAGTATTTT.

The chain combines TRBV19 with TRBJ2-7; the match to TRBD2 covers 10 bases. This CDR3 contains 15 residues. CDR1 is LNHDA, CDR2 SQIVND, per germline (reference sequence). The V segment lost 3 bases and the J segment 2 bases; nucleotides outside the gene matches: 4. In nucleotides, the CDR3 is TGTGCCAGTAGTATCCGGCTAGCGGGGGCCTACGAGCAGTACTTC. The encoded protein is CASSIRLAGAYEQYF.

The chain has TRBV28 and TRBJ2-5, with no clear D. This CDR3 has 13 amino acids. Germline lookup yields CDR1 MDHEN and CDR2 SYDVKM. Trimming pared 6 bases from V and 1 base from J, leaving 9 bases between. In nucleotides, the CDR3 is TGTGCCAGCAGCACAAAACCCCAAGAGACCCAGTACTTC. Its protein product is CASSTKPQETQYF.

V usage is TRBV30 and J usage is TRBJ2-3; 9 bases fit TRBD2. The CDR3 runs 15 residues. Germline V lookup: CDR1 GTSNPN, CDR2 SVGIG (reference sequence). Trimming at V came to 3 bases and at J to 1 base, leaving 5 bases not matched to a gene. CDR3 coding DNA: TGTGCCTGGAGCCGGGCTAGCGGGGGCACAGATACGCAGTATTTT. Amino acid sequence: CAWSRASGGTDTQYF.